The T cell receptor beta chain under discussion was sequenced for a study of spatial heterogeneity in lung cancer. This clonotype has only a few counts. What it recognizes is unknown. TCRdb reprocessed the 5' RACE reads via MiXCR and lists one record per CDR3 protein. The table records just under 95,000 distinct CDR3 sequences, approximately 12% of them present only once. The time point denotes: sample taken at primary tumor resection. Material for sequencing was whole RNA from tumor, nontumor lung or frozen PBMC, left unsorted. Overall study results and limits: Ubiquitous expanded tumor TCRs were seen in blood more at resection than at follow-up.

This CDR3 has 12 residues. Deletions cut 7 bases from V and 6 bases from J, with 12 bases between. This TCR was sampled from a male donor with early-stage non-small cell lung cancer. This sequence joins TRBV12-3 or TRBV12-4 and TRBJ1-1; D remains ambiguous. This specimen was PBMCs, taken at surgery. CDR3 in DNA: TGTGCCAGCACCAGCCACGGGGCTGAAGCTTTCTTT. Residues: CASTSHGAEAFF.